This entry lists 12 T cell receptor beta chains sequenced from one sample in a study of T cells in localized non-small cell lung cancer. TCRdb's copy holds only in-frame clones and misses some; the assay was immunoSEQ multiplex PCR. Of tens of thousands of clones in the sample, approximately 90% were seen once. Here the sequenced sample was peripheral blood mononuclear cells, taken before any cancer treatment. The receptor set was obtained from a female donor over 55 with stage II lung adenocarcinoma.

This clone was seen only a few times. This chain connects TRBV27 to TRBJ1-2, with TRBD1 matching 9 bases. The CDR3 loop spans 14 amino acids. Germline loops: CDR1 MNHEY, CDR2 SMNVEV (reference sequence). Germline trimming cut 5 bases from V and 6 bases from J; bases unmatched to any gene: 7. In nucleotides, the CDR3 is TGTGCCAGCAGTCTTCACAGGGGGCAGGATGGCTACACCTTC. This codes for CASSLHRGQDGYTF.

V is TRBV7-2 and J is TRBJ2-1; no definite D call. V was pared by 5 bases and J by 10 bases, with 24 bases between. In germline, CDR1 is SGHTA, CDR2 FQGNSA. The CDR3 runs to 16 residues. Here the CDR3 reads CASSPTGAKNRIEQFF. In DNA form, the CDR3 reads TGTGCCAGCAGCCCCACGGGCGCTAAAAACCGAATCGAGCAGTTCTTC.

This chain uses TRBV5-1 with TRBJ1-4, with 7 nucleotides matching TRBD1. After removal of 4 bases from V and 7 bases from J, the junction contained 7 bases not matched to a gene. The germline V gene has CDR1 SGHRS and CDR2 YFSETQ. The CDR3 sequence is 14 residues long. The CDR3 spells CASSDPGTAEKLFF. CDR3 bases: TGCGCCAGCAGCGACCCCGGGACAGCTGAAAAACTGTTTTTT.

The CDR3 protein is CASTLRDGRSITGELFF. The CDR3 DNA reads TGTGCCAGCACCTTGAGGGACGGCAGATCAATCACCGGGGAGCTGTTTTTT. This chain uses TRBV9 with TRBJ2-2; D is tentatively TRBD1 or TRBD2 (5 bases each). CDR1 SGDLS and CDR2 YYNGEE come from the germline V gene. The CDR3 has 17 residues. V gave up 6 bases and J gave up 4 bases, with 22 bases separating them.

The rearrangement uses TRBV5-1 and TRBJ2-7, with 8 bases fitting TRBD1. V lost 4 bases, J lost 3 bases, and 6 bases stayed unmatched. The V gene's germline CDR1 is SGHRS and CDR2 YFSETQ. CDR3 length equals 14 residues. CDR3: CASSLGTGGYEQYF. The CDR3 DNA reads TGCGCCAGCAGCCTGGGGACAGGAGGCTACGAGCAGTACTTC.

CDR3 loop: CASSQALMQGARVVPYEQYF. CDR3 sequence (DNA): TGTGCCAGCAGCCAAGCCTTGATGCAGGGGGCGCGGGTAGTCCCCTACGAGCAGTACTTC. V usage is TRBV14 and J usage is TRBJ2-7, with 8 bases lining up with TRBD1. Germline V lookup: CDR1 SGHDN, CDR2 FVKESK. The V segment lost 1 base and the J segment 2 bases; nucleotides outside the gene matches: 19. This CDR3 region has 20 residues.

The chain recombines TRBV28 with TRBJ1-1, with D unresolved. The CDR3 consists of 12 residues. In germline, CDR1 is MDHEN, CDR2 SYDVKM. Trimming removed 3 bases from V and 10 bases from J, with 12 bases in between. As DNA, the CDR3 is TGTGCCAGCAGTTTTAATGTGGGCGGAGCTTTCTTT. It codes for CASSFNVGGAFF.

The chain joins TRBV15 to TRBJ1-2, with TRBD1 identical over 7 bases. CDR3 size: 15 residues. Germline V lookup: CDR1 LNHNV, CDR2 YYDKDF (reference sequence). Trimming cost V 1 base and J 4 bases; bases outside gene matches: 6. This CDR3 reads CATSRAPRDSYGYTF. The CDR3 DNA reads as TGTGCCACCAGCAGAGCACCCCGGGACAGCTATGGCTACACCTTC.

The chain recombines TRBV7-9 with TRBJ1-4; D gene ambiguous. The CDR3 is 15 residues long. The germline V gene encodes CDR1 SEHNR and CDR2 FQNEAQ (reference sequence). V lost 2 bases and J 0 bases, leaving 7 bases between the germline ends. CDR3 bases: TGTGCCAGCAGCTTACTGCAACCAACTAATGAAAAACTGTTTTTT. Its translation is CASSLLQPTNEKLFF.

This clone has just a few counts. As DNA, the CDR3 is TGTGCCAGCAGCCGAGGGGACACTGAAGCTTTCTTT. This encodes CASSRGDTEAFF. V and J are TRBV5-4 and TRBJ1-1; D may be TRBD1 (5 bases). V was pared by 4 bases and J by 3 bases, with 7 bases between. CDR3 length equals 12 residues. CDR1 and CDR2 (germline): SGHNT, YYREEE (reference sequence). The whole variable domain, remainder taken from reference TRBV5-4 and TRBJ1-1, is ETGVTQSPTHLIKTRGQQVTLRCSSQSGHNTVSWYQQALGQGPQFIFQYYREEENGRGNFPPRFSGLQFPNYSSELNVNALELDDSALYLCASSRGDTEAFFGQGTRLTVV.

By sample fraction, this clone is medium-sized. The V call is TRBV5-1, the J call TRBJ1-1; 8 bases agree with TRBD1. Trimming removed 1 base from V and 9 bases from J; junction bases left unmatched: 11. Germline lookup yields CDR1 SGHRS and CDR2 YFSETQ. CDR3 size: 15 residues. The CDR3 sequence: CASSLITGWTGKAFF. The CDR3 DNA sequence: TGCGCCAGCAGCTTGATTACGGGTTGGACAGGGAAAGCTTTCTTT.

The V call is TRBV7-7, the J call TRBJ2-1, with D possibly being TRBD2 (5 bases). The germline CDR1 and CDR2 sequences are SSHAT and FNYEAQ (reference sequence). There are 14 residues in the CDR3. V lost 5 bases and J lost 6, with 14 bases in between. CDR3 sequence: CASSPLQSGNEQFF. CDR3 nucleotide sequence: TGTGCCAGCAGCCCTTTGCAAAGCGGCAATGAGCAGTTCTTC.